The present TCR beta chain was sequenced within a study of cytomegalovirus exposure and HLA in healthy donors. Study-level findings and limits: Analysis was performed later, and it showed HLA-associated TCR beta chains to be more clonally expanded than equally common others.

The PCR employed 60 Vbeta primers together with 13 Jbeta primers. Generated by immunoSEQ multiplex PCR, the TCRdb table keeps only in-frame clones and is missing some. The repertoire includes about 120,000 clones, roughly 80% of them detected once, and 2.5% sits in the top ten. About this clone itself: As yet, its antigen is unknown.

V shed 1 base and J shed 2 bases, with 3 bases lying between them. The CDR3 spans 11 residues. Looked up from germline, CDR1 is GTSNPN and CDR2 is SVGIG (reference sequence). Sequenced sample: PBMCs. This chain uses TRBV30 with TRBJ2-7, with D unclear. This sequence originates from a man aged 25 to 40 in good health and CMV-seronegative. DNA for the CDR3: TGTGCCTGGAGTGGTACCTACGAGCAGTACTTC. Its protein is CAWSGTYEQYF.